This is a list of T cell receptor beta chains from one sample in a study of radiotherapy plus CTLA-4 blockade in lung cancer. Using immunoSEQ multiplex PCR, the repertoire was profiled, and TCRdb retains in-frame clones only, with some absent. This table has more than 35,000 clones, 85% appearing once. Sequencing used peripheral blood, obtained from a patient treated with radiotherapy plus ipilimumab. The receptors stem from a human donor with non-small cell lung cancer who had stable disease on radiotherapy plus ipilimumab. CDR3s include the opening cysteine and the closing phenylalanine or tryptophan. The D gene is left open where the match is weak. Clone size is given for some rows only: seen once, a few or many times, or a class if the clone is expanded.

>TRBV19|-|TRBJ2-2|TRBD2
CASSIVLAGTGELFF
TGTGCCAGTAGTATAGTACTAGCGGGGACCGGGGAGCTGTTTTTT
>TRBV28|few|TRBJ2-7|-
CASRDSYEQYF
TGTGCCAGCAGGGACAGCTACGAGCAGTACTTC
>TRBV27|-|TRBJ2-7|TRBD2
CASSSQLTSGRMSSYEQYF
TGTGCCAGCAGTTCCCAGTTGACTAGCGGGAGAATGTCATCCTACGAGCAGTACTTC
>TRBV27|once|TRBJ2-1|-
CASSLISRNEQFF
TGTGCCAGCAGTTTAATATCCAGGAATGAGCAGTTCTTC
>TRBV11-2|-|TRBJ2-7|TRBD1
CASSAGTAYEQYF
TGTGCCAGCAGCGCTGGGACAGCCTACGAGCAGTACTTC
>TRBV28|-|TRBJ1-1|TRBD1
CASSLTGGWGTEAFF
TGTGCCAGCAGTTTAACAGGGGGATGGGGCACTGAAGCTTTCTTT
>TRBV20-1|-|TRBJ2-5|-
CSAREETQYF
TGCAGTGCTAGGGAGGAGACCCAGTACTTC
>TRBV28|-|TRBJ2-1|-
CASRGPGGSSYNEQFF
TGTGCCAGCAGGGGCCCAGGGGGGAGCTCCTACAATGAGCAGTTCTTC
>TRBV4-3|-|TRBJ1-5|-
CASSLARDSDQPQHF
TGCGCCAGCAGCCTCGCCCGGGACTCTGATCAGCCCCAGCATTTT
>TRBV19|-|TRBJ1-2|TRBD1
CASSKFDRGYGYTF
TGTGCCAGTAGTAAATTCGACAGGGGTTATGGCTACACCTTC
>TRBV28|-|TRBJ2-1|TRBD2
CASSRAGISYNEQFF
TGTGCCAGCAGTCGAGCGGGGATATCCTACAATGAGCAGTTCTTC
>TRBV19|-|TRBJ1-2|-
CASSQVFNMIGGYTF
TGTGCCAGTAGCCAGGTTTTTAATATGATTGGAGGCTACACCTTC
>TRBV5-4|-|TRBJ2-4|-
CASSLEGAAKNIQYF
TGTGCCAGCAGCTTAGAAGGGGCAGCCAAAAACATTCAGTACTTC
>TRBV7-3|-|TRBJ2-1|TRBD2
CASSLRLSGRLDEQFF
TGTGCCAGCAGCCTAAGACTAAGCGGGAGGCTCGATGAGCAGTTCTTC
>TRBV19|once|TRBJ1-1|TRBD1
CASKDWDRGLNTEAFF
TGTGCCAGTAAGGATTGGGACAGGGGCTTGAACACTGAAGCTTTCTTT
>TRBV4-3|-|TRBJ2-3|-
CASSRNPSGGSTDTQYF
TGCGCCAGCAGCCGTAACCCTTCCGGGGGAAGCACAGATACGCAGTATTTT
>TRBV19|-|TRBJ1-1|TRBD1
CASSFRQGLKTEAFF
TGTGCCAGTAGTTTTCGACAGGGGTTGAAAACTGAAGCTTTCTTT
>TRBV7-2|-|TRBJ2-7|-
CASSLGGQGTYEQYF
TGTGCCAGCAGCTTAGGCGGACAAGGAACCTACGAGCAGTACTTC
>TRBV25-1|-|TRBJ1-2|TRBD1
CASSVGQAHYGYTF
TGTGCCAGCTCAGTAGGACAGGCGCACTATGGCTACACCTTC
>TRBV9|-|TRBJ1-1|-
CASTAIDLEVFF
TGTGCCAGCACCGCTATTGACTTGGAAGTTTTCTTT
>TRBV7-2|-|TRBJ2-3|-
CASSLSSSTDTQYF
TGTGCCAGCAGCTTATCTAGCAGCACAGATACGCAGTATTTT
>TRBV28|-|TRBJ2-5|-
CASIWGGGGPETQYF
TGTGCCAGCATTTGGGGAGGGGGTGGCCCTGAGACCCAGTACTTC
>TRBV2|-|TRBJ2-7|-
CATTGGQPASEQYF
TGTGCCACTACGGGGGGCCAGCCTGCTAGCGAGCAGTACTTC
>TRBV18|-|TRBJ1-4|-
CASSLISGINEKLFF
TGTGCCAGCTCACTAATTTCAGGGATTAATGAAAAACTGTTTTTT
>TRBV11-2|-|TRBJ2-3|TRBD2
CASSLGASGRPKDTQYF
TGTGCCAGCAGCTTAGGGGCTAGCGGGAGACCTAAGGATACGCAGTATTTT
>TRBV7-8|-|TRBJ2-7|-
CASSLGAGRSLYEQYF
TGTGCCAGCAGCTTAGGGGCGGGACGGAGCCTCTACGAGCAGTACTTC
>TRBV28|-|TRBJ2-7|TRBD1
CASSTGGYEQYF
TGTGCCAGCAGTACAGGGGGCTACGAGCAGTACTTC
>TRBV6-5|-|TRBJ1-2|TRBD1
CASSPQGASGYTF
TGTGCCAGCAGCCCACAGGGGGCAAGTGGCTACACCTTC
>TRBV28|-|TRBJ2-5|-
CASRLRVRETQYF
TGTGCCAGCAGACTTAGAGTCCGGGAGACCCAGTACTTC
>TRBV28|-|TRBJ2-1|-
CASSLLAGSSYNEQFF
TGTGCCAGCAGTTTACTCGCGGGGAGCTCCTACAATGAGCAGTTCTTC
>TRBV6-1|-|TRBJ1-6|-
CASSEALGGRHSPLHF
TGTGCCAGCAGTGAAGCGCTCGGGGGGCGGCACTCACCCCTCCACTTT
>TRBV5-1|-|TRBJ1-1|-
CASSFEQGTEAFF
TGCGCCAGCAGCTTCGAACAGGGAACTGAAGCTTTCTTT
>TRBV21-1|-|TRBJ2-7|-
CASSKEEKYSGRKPTYEQYF
TGTGCCAGCAGCAAAGAGGAAAAATATAGCGGGAGAAAACCGACCTACGAGCAGTACTTC
>TRBV28|-|TRBJ1-2|TRBD1
CASRPLGTGANYGYTF
TGTGCCAGCAGACCCCTTGGGACAGGCGCTAACTATGGCTACACCTTC